Listed below are T cell receptor beta chains from one sample, sequenced in a study of CD8+ T cells in alopecia areata. Libraries were prepared by immunoSEQ multiplex PCR; TCRdb keeps only in-frame clonotypes and omits some of them. The sample holds some 150,000 clones, 40% to 65% seen once. The sequencing here drew on CD8+ T cells sorted from blood, taken at week 0. These receptors originate from a human donor with alopecia areata. CDR3s leave out the opening cysteine and the closing phenylalanine or tryptophan.

V gene	J gene	CDR3 protein
TRBV10-2	TRBJ2-1	ASRLAGEGYNEQF
TRBV6-5	TRBJ2-1	ASSWTSKNEQF
TRBV10-3	TRBJ1-1	AISEGRSEAF
TRBV28	TRBJ2-7	ASSTDSEDFSYEQY
TRBV29-1	TRBJ1-2	SVKGQGAYGYT
TRBV4-1	TRBJ2-3	ASMAGGPGDTQY
TRBV5-6	TRBJ2-7	ASSAGTLREQY
TRBV25-1	TRBJ2-3	ASSPNIQPDTQY
TRBV5-6	TRBJ1-5	ASSQGGSNQPQH
TRBV29-1	TRBJ2-1	SVGSGAGSNEQF
TRBV30	TRBJ1-2	AWSVSRGGGYT
TRBV19	TRBJ1-1	ASSLMQNTEAF
TRBV2	TRBJ2-7	ASSEVHVSNEQY
TRBV27	TRBJ1-2	ASSPKTGLYGYT
TRBV15	TRBJ2-4	ATSDPELVRGRNIQY
TRBV6-5	TRBJ1-1	ASSYSTGTEAF
TRBV19	TRBJ1-1	ASSFGASEAF
TRBV13	TRBJ2-7	ASSKDRVEQY
TRBV7-9	TRBJ1-2	ASTMRDRDGYT
TRBV7-9	TRBJ2-1	ASSFNEQF
TRBV29-1	TRBJ2-3	SVEDSGGGTDTQY